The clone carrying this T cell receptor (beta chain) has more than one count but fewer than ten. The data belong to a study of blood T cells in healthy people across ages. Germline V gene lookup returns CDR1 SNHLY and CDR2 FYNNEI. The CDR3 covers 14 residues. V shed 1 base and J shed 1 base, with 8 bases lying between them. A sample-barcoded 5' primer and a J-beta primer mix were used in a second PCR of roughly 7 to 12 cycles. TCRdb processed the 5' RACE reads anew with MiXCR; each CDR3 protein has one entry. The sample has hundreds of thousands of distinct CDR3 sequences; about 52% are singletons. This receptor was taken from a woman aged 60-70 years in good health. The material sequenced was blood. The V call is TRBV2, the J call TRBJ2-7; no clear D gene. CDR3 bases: TGTGCCAGCAGTGAAGAGGAACTATCCTACGAGCAGTACTTC. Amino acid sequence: CASSEEELSYEQYF.